A selection of T cell receptor beta chains follows, all from one sample in a study of OX40 agonist ivuxolimab in advanced cancers. Profiled with immunoSEQ multiplex PCR; TCRdb holds only in-frame clones, not every one. The table lists about 58,000 clones, around 75% of them singletons. Specimen: CD4+ or CD8+ T cells sorted from blood, collected in a trial of the OX40 agonist ivuxolimab. Receptors originate from an adult with an advanced solid tumor such as melanoma, head and neck, liver or kidney cancer. CDR3s include the opening cysteine and the closing phenylalanine or tryptophan.

V gene,J gene,CDR3 protein
TRBV6-1,TRBJ1-6,CASSDRNNSPLHF
TRBV9,TRBJ1-2,CASSVGDRANYGYTF
TRBV21-1,TRBJ1-5,CAANRESFCQPQHF
TRBV7-9,TRBJ2-2,CASWGTSGRLNTGELFF
TRBV9,TRBJ2-1,CASSVESEQFF
TRBV5-1,TRBJ2-1,CASRPTTEPNEQFF
TRBV6-1,TRBJ2-2,CASDDRGNTGELFF
TRBV4-2,TRBJ2-1,CASSQEVVGQRGEQFF
TRBV28,TRBJ1-5,CASSETVNQPQHF
TRBV9,TRBJ2-3,CASSVLAGGTDTQYF
TRBV28,TRBJ1-2,CASSTGTGRYGYTF
TRBV11-2,TRBJ2-2,CASSLQRGELFF
TRBV30,TRBJ1-4,CAWSVGTGLLFF
TRBV28,TRBJ1-5,CATSKWPKGVNQPQHF
TRBV5-4,TRBJ1-2,CASSAWWGRGDGYTF
TRBV7-9,TRBJ2-1,CASSPASGGANEQFF
TRBV7-8,TRBJ1-4,CASSLGATNEKLFF
TRBV28,TRBJ1-6,CASSLRTGLSPLHF
TRBV27,TRBJ2-7,CASSSTGGGYEQYF
TRBV4-1,TRBJ1-2,CASSQYVGTGPAGYTF
TRBV4-3,TRBJ1-1,CASRVQGARTEAFF
TRBV7-9,TRBJ2-2,CASMAAGITGELFF
TRBV2,TRBJ1-3,CASNLPGTGGIGNTIYF
TRBV5-1,TRBJ2-5,CASSFQGRGETQYF
TRBV19,TRBJ2-5,CASSIAGQETQYF
TRBV7-9,TRBJ2-2,CASRKGPRGGEGELFF
TRBV6-5,TRBJ1-6,CASSYGDRGRSPLHF
TRBV9,TRBJ2-1,CASSVAELTSFLNEQFF
TRBV9,TRBJ1-2,CASSVAQYSPLGGYTF
TRBV11-2,TRBJ2-2,CASSFNDFIGELFF
TRBV10-2,TRBJ2-1,CASSEAFRTAYNEQFF
TRBV5-1,TRBJ2-3,CASSLGLAGYTDTQYF
TRBV28,TRBJ2-1,CASSQFASNEQFF
TRBV5-1,TRBJ1-4,CASRTGVNEKLFF
TRBV20-1,TRBJ2-3,CSARVGDTQYF
TRBV11-3,TRBJ2-2,CASSLELNTGELFF
TRBV19,TRBJ1-1,CASSQSITGLTEAFF